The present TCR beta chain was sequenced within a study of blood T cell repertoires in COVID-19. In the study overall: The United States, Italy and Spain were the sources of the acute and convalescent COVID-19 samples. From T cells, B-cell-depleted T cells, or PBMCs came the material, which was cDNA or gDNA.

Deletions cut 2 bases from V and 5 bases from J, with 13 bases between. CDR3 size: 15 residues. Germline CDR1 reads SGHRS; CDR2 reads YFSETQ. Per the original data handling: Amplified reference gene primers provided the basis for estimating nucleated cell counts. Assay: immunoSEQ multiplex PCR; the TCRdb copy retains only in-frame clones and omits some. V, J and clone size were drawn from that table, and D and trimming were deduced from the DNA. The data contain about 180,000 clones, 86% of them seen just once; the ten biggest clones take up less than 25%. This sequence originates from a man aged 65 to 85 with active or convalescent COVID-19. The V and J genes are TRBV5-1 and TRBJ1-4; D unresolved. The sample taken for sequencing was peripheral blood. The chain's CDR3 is CASSFSGAFNEKLFF. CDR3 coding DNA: TGCGCCAGCAGCTTCTCAGGCGCGTTCAATGAAAAACTGTTTTTT.